This T cell receptor beta chain was identified during a study of PD-L1 blockade in urothelial cancer. The V gene lost 1 base and the J gene lost 9 bases, with 7 bases spanning the gap. CDR1 is LGHNA and CDR2 is YNFKEQ in the germline V gene. The CDR3 is 13 residues long. Libraries were prepared by immunoSEQ multiplex PCR; TCRdb keeps only in-frame clonotypes and omits some of them. The sample has about 84,000 clones; 82% are singletons. V is TRBV4-2 and J is TRBJ1-6; no definite D call. This specimen consisted of PBMCs, obtained around atezolizumab (anti-PD-L1) treatment. This TCR was recovered from a man aged 65 to 79 with urothelial cancer. The CDR3 reads CASSQGGVSPLHF. In DNA form, the CDR3 reads TGTGCCAGCAGCCAAGGGGGAGTTTCACCCCTCCACTTT.